This note documents a single T cell receptor (beta chain) sequence. Its antigen is not known. The sample's time point: after neoadjuvant nivolumab, at surgical resection. No culture or expansion preceded analysis of these blood cells. This table comes from immunoSEQ multiplex PCR, and its TCRdb copy is limited to in-frame clones, with some not included. The sample consists of approximately 12,000 clones, around 66% of them appearing once. The data belong to a study of neoadjuvant anti-PD-1 for oral cavity cancer. Background on the study: Around day 43, patients without progression received a fourth nivolumab dose before surgery.

Deletions cut 3 bases from V and 3 bases from J, with 15 bases between. In germline, CDR1 is SGHVS, CDR2 FNYEAQ. The CDR3 is made up of 16 amino acids. Study conclusions and caveats: TCR analyses covered only a few patients per response group.

Sequenced here: PBMCs, sampled after nivolumab (anti-PD-1) treatment. The TCR sequence derives from a person between 40 and 80 years old with oral cavity squamous cell carcinoma. The V gene is TRBV7-6, the J gene TRBJ2-1, with a possible D match to TRBD2 (7 bases). CDR3 sequence: CASSLLGGGGYNEQFF. CDR3 in DNA: TGTGCCAGCAGCTTGCTAGGGGGAGGGGGCTACAATGAGCAGTTCTTC.